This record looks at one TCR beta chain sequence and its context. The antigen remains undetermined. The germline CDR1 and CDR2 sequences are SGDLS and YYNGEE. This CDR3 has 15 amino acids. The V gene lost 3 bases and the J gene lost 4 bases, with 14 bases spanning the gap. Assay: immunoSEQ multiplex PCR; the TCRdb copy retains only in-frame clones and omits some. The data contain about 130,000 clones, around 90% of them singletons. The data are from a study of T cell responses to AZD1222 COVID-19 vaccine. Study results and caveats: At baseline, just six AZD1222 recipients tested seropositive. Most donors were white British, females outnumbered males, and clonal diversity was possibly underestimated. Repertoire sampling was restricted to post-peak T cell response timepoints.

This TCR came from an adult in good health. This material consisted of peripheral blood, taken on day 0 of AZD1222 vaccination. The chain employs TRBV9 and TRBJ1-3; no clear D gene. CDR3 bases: TGTGCCAGCAGCGGCCATCCTCAAAGGGGAAACACCATATATTTT. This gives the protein CASSGHPQRGNTIYF.